This T cell receptor (beta chain) was sequenced in a study of blood T cell repertoires in COVID-19. Study at large: Researchers got acute and convalescent COVID-19 samples from the United States, Italy and Spain. Sources were T cells, B-cell-depleted T cells, or PBMCs; the material itself was cDNA or gDNA.

Some clones are missing from TCRdb's copy, which holds only in-frame ones; the method was immunoSEQ multiplex PCR. The sample shows hundreds of thousands of clones, roughly 85% of them seen only once. This CDR3 is 17 amino acids long. The germline gives CDR1 LNHDA, CDR2 SQIVND (reference sequence). V dropped 6 bases and J dropped 3 bases, with 23 bases sitting between them. The specimen was PBMCs or T cells enriched from blood (not recorded which). This sequence was found in a man in his forties or fifties who had been exposed to COVID-19. The V and J genes are TRBV19 and TRBJ1-1, with D possibly being TRBD1 (6 bases). The CDR3, as DNA: TGTGCCAGTAGCACCCCCCCCGGGACACTGTATTACACTGAAGCTTTCTTT. Translating gives CASSTPPGTLYYTEAFF. Based on the CDR3 plus reference TRBV19 and TRBJ1-1, the full variable domain is DGGITQSPKYLFRKEGQNVTLSCEQNLNHDAMYWYRQDPGQGLRLIYYSQIVNDFQKGDIAEGYSVSREKKESFPLTVTSAQKNPTAFYLCASSTPPGTLYYTEAFFGQGTRLTVV.